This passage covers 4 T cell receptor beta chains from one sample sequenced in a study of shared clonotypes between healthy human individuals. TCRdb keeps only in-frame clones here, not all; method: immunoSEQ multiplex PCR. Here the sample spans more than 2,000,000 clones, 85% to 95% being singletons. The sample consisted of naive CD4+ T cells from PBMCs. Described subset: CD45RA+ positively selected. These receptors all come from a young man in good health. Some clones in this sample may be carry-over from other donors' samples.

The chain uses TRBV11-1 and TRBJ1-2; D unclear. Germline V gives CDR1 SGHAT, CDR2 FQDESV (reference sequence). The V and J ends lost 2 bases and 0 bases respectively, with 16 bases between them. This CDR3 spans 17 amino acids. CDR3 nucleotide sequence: TGTGCCAGCAGCTTAAGAGATGCTAGGACCGCTAACTATGGCTACACCTTC. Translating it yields CASSLRDARTANYGYTF.

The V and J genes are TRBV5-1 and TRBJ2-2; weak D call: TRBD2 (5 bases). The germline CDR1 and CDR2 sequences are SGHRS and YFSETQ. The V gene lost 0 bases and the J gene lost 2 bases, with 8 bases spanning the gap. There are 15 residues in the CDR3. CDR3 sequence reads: CASSLASGNTGELFF. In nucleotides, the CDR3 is TGCGCCAGCAGCTTGGCTTCGGGAAACACCGGGGAGCTGTTTTTT. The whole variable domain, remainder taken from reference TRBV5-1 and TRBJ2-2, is KAGVTQTPRYLIKTRGQQVTLSCSPISGHRSVSWYQQTPGQGLQFLFEYFSETQRNKGNFPGRFSGRQFSNSRSEMNVSTLELGDSALYLCASSLASGNTGELFFGEGSRLTVL.

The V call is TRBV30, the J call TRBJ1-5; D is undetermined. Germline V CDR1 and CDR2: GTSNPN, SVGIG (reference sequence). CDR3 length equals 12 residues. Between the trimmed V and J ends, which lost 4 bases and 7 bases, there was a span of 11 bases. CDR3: CAWTKNEQPQHF. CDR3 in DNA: TGTGCCTGGACTAAAAATGAGCAGCCCCAGCATTTT.

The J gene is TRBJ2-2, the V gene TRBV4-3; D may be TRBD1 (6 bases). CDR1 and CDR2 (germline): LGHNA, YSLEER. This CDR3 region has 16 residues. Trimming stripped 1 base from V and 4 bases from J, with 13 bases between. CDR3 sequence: CASSQVQGSGTGELFF. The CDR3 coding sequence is TGCGCCAGCAGCCAAGTGCAGGGGAGCGGCACCGGGGAGCTGTTTTTT.